The 9 T cell receptor beta chains below were found in one sample sequenced in a study of blood T cell repertoires in COVID-19. The repertoire was sequenced with immunoSEQ multiplex PCR; TCRdb's copy has only in-frame clones and lacks some. This sample carries roughly 460,000 clones, 70% to 90% of them seen once, and the ten largest clones take 0.8% to 0.85%. The sample comprised peripheral blood. The source of these receptors is a young man with COVID-19, enrolled during active disease.

A few counts support this clone. The chain recombines TRBV5-1 with TRBJ2-1, with 9 nucleotides matching TRBD1. V was pared by 7 bases and J by 0 bases, with 2 bases of the junction left unmatched. This CDR3 comprises 14 residues. Germline CDR1 and CDR2: SGHRS and YFSETQ. In DNA, the CDR3 is TGCGCCAGCGACAGGGGGGGCTCCTACAATGAGCAGTTCTTC. This sequence encodes CASDRGGSYNEQFF. Full variable domain (missing parts from reference TRBV5-1 and TRBJ2-1): KAGVTQTPRYLIKTRGQQVTLSCSPISGHRSVSWYQQTPGQGLQFLFEYFSETQRNKGNFPGRFSGRQFSNSRSEMNVSTLELGDSALYLCASDRGGSYNEQFFGPGTRLTVL.

The CDR3 here is CASSQEGRGGDTQYF. CDR3 DNA sequence: TGCGCCAGCAGCCAAGAGGGCAGGGGTGGAGATACGCAGTATTTT. The rearrangement uses TRBV4-1 and TRBJ2-3; possibly TRBD1 for D (6 bases). Trimming took off 0 bases at V and 5 bases at J, with 12 bases between the two ends. This CDR3 spans 15 amino acids. Germline V gene lookup returns CDR1 MGHRA and CDR2 YSYEKL.

Concerning this clone itself: In the same sample, other DNA sequences code for this CDR3. The genes are TRBV7-9 and TRBJ2-3; D is unclear. The CDR3 is 13 residues long. The germline gives CDR1 SEHNR, CDR2 FQNEAQ (reference sequence). Deletions cut 5 bases from V and 1 base from J, with 7 bases between. The CDR3 DNA sequence: TGTGCCAGCAGCCGTCCCGGCACAGATACGCAGTATTTT. This codes for CASSRPGTDTQYF.

The chain recombines TRBV3-1 (or the pseudogene TRBV3-2) with TRBJ2-7; 8 bases map to TRBD2. Looked up from germline, CDR1 is LGHDT and CDR2 is YNNKEL (reference sequence). Trimming took 3 bases from V and 6 from J; bases not matched to a gene: 16. CDR3 length: 17 amino acids. CDR3 sequence (DNA): TGTGCCAGCAGCCAGAGTGAGGTCGGCGGGAGGTGGGGCGAGCAGTACTTC. Protein product: CASSQSEVGGRWGEQYF.

The table lists this clone with a few counts. The chain couples TRBV27 to TRBJ2-7; D uncertain. Trimming removed 3 bases at V and 5 bases at J, with 11 bases between. Germline loops: CDR1 MNHEY, CDR2 SMNVEV (reference sequence). CDR3 length: 13 residues. CDR3 sequence: CASSLGLFNEQYF. The DNA of the CDR3 is TGTGCCAGCAGTTTGGGCCTCTTCAACGAGCAGTACTTC.

The rearrangement uses TRBV7-2 and TRBJ2-7; D call uncertain. The CDR3 consists of 15 residues. Trimming pared 5 bases from V and 8 bases from J, leaving 22 bases between. Germline V gene lookup returns CDR1 SGHTA and CDR2 FQGNSA. CDR3 in DNA: TGTGCCAGCAGCATACGCGCGGCCAAAATAGGCCAGCAGTACTTC. Translating gives CASSIRAAKIGQQYF.

The gene calls are TRBV30 and TRBJ1-1, with 8 bases lining up with TRBD1. The J segment lost 10 bases and the V segment lost 2 bases, leaving 9 bases of the junction unmatched. The CDR3 length is 13 residues. Germline V gene sequence: CDR1 GTSNPN, CDR2 SVGIG (reference sequence). The DNA for the CDR3 is TGTGCCTGGAGTTCTCGAGGACAGGGTCGAGCTTTCTTT. This codes for CAWSSRGQGRAFF.

The chain carries TRBV6-5 and TRBJ2-7; 9 positions match TRBD1. Looked up from germline, CDR1 is MNHEY and CDR2 is SVGAGI. V lost 6 bases, J lost 6 bases, and 6 bases stayed unmatched. The CDR3 spans 13 residues. The CDR3 is CASRNRGPVEQYF. CDR3 DNA sequence: TGTGCCAGCAGGAACAGGGGGCCAGTCGAGCAGTACTTC.

The chain is built from TRBV7-6 and TRBJ1-5; TRBD1 aligns across 11 bases. With 5 bases clipped from V and 6 bases from J, the junction kept 6 bases outside the gene matches. The CDR3 length is 15 residues. In germline, CDR1 is SGHVS, CDR2 FNYEAQ. The CDR3 DNA is TGTGCCAGCAGCCGAGGACAGGGGGCTGGTCAGCCCCAGCATTTT. Translated, it gives CASSRGQGAGQPQHF.